The T cell receptor beta chain described here comes from a study of response to subunit inactivated influenza vaccine. In TCRdb, the RT-PCR reads were re-called with MiXCR into one record per CDR3 protein. Here the sample spans fewer than 650,000 distinct CDR3 sequences, approximately 12% being singletons. The CDR3 runs to 14 residues. In germline, CDR1 is SGHAT, CDR2 FQNNGV. Trimming pared 2 bases from V and 5 bases from J, leaving 13 bases between. The chain recombines TRBV11-2 with TRBJ2-7, with D possibly being TRBD1 (5 bases). This material consisted of PBMCs from blood, taken around seven weeks after vaccination. The sequence came from a man in his forties or fifties who received an inactivated influenza vaccine. For the CDR3, the DNA is TGTGCCAGCAGCTTACGGCAGGGTGGGAACGAGCAGTACTTC. It specifies CASSLRQGGNEQYF.